These 23 T cell receptor beta chains originate from one sample sequenced in a study of T cell changes during pregnancy in multiple sclerosis. TCRdb's table, derived via immunoSEQ multiplex PCR, lists solely in-frame clones and lacks some. In the table there are over 40,000 clones, around nine tenths of which are singletons. The material was CD8+ T cells from peripheral blood mononuclear cells, obtained after pregnancy. Every receptor here comes from a female donor in good health, enrolled as a control in a pregnancy study.

The V and J genes are TRBV6-6 and TRBJ1-5, with 8 positions matching TRBD1. The CDR3 has 14 residues. The germline CDR1 and CDR2 sequences are MNHNY and SVGAGI (reference sequence). J was trimmed by 7 bases and V by 5 bases; bases with no gene match: 7. The CDR3 DNA follows: TGTGCCAGCAGTCCCCAGGGGGCAGGGCAGCCCCAGCATTTT. Its translation is CASSPQGAGQPQHF.

Here the CDR3 reads CASSPRAGGSTDTQYF. CDR3 sequence (DNA): TGTGCCAGCAGCCCCCGGGCGGGGGGGAGCACAGATACGCAGTATTTT. The chain uses TRBV9 and TRBJ2-3; 9 bases match TRBD2. V shed 4 bases, J shed 0 bases, and the junction held 6 bases outside the gene matches. Germline V CDR1 and CDR2: SGDLS, YYNGEE. CDR3 size: 16 residues.

The V and J genes are TRBV19 and TRBJ1-2; tentative D call: TRBD1 (5 bases). CDR1 is LNHDA, CDR2 SQIVND, per germline (reference sequence). The CDR3 is 15 amino acids. V lost 4 bases to trimming and J lost 5 bases, with 17 bases between them. Here the CDR3 DNA reads TGTGCCAGTAGTAACGGTCTCGGGGAGGGGTATGGCTACACCTTC. Protein product: CASSNGLGEGYGYTF.

The chain recombines TRBV5-6 with TRBJ1-5, with D perhaps TRBD1 (6 bases). Germline assignment: CDR1 SGHDT and CDR2 YYEEEE. The CDR3 runs to 14 residues. V was pared by 4 bases and J by 5 bases, with 13 bases between. The CDR3 protein is CASSLTGIHQPQHF. CDR3 DNA sequence: TGTGCCAGCAGCCTCACAGGGATCCATCAGCCCCAGCATTTT.

The J gene is TRBJ1-5, the V gene TRBV4-1; TRBD1 is a possible D gene (5 bases). The V and J ends lost 5 bases and 3 bases respectively, with 11 bases between them. This CDR3 has 14 amino acids. Germline assignment: CDR1 MGHRA and CDR2 YSYEKL. CDR3 in DNA: TGCGCCAGCAGCTCGGGGACTCCCAATCAGCCCCAGCATTTT. It specifies CASSSGTPNQPQHF.

The chain employs TRBV9 and TRBJ1-2; 8 nucleotides line up with TRBD1. In germline, CDR1 is SGDLS, CDR2 YYNGEE. V dropped 6 bases and J dropped 4; count of bases not matched to a gene: 14. The CDR3 covers 16 residues. The CDR3 protein is CASNQFPGQEFYGYTF. In DNA form, the CDR3 reads TGTGCCAGCAACCAATTTCCGGGACAGGAGTTCTATGGCTACACCTTC.

The count of this clone is one. This rearrangement joins TRBV9 to TRBJ1-1; D ambiguous. The germline V gene has CDR1 SGDLS and CDR2 YYNGEE. Deletions cut 4 bases from V and 3 bases from J, with 10 bases between. This CDR3 region has 13 residues. This chain's CDR3 is CASSPPGDTEAFF. The DNA for the CDR3 is TGTGCCAGCAGCCCCCCCGGGGACACTGAAGCTTTCTTT. Drawing the rest from reference TRBV9 and TRBJ1-1, the complete variable domain is DSGVTQTPKHLITATGQRVTLRCSPRSGDLSVYWYQQSLDQGLQFLIQYYNGEERAKGNILERFSAQQFPDLHSELNLSSLELGDSALYFCASSPPGDTEAFFGQGTRLTVV.

V and J are TRBV7-9 and TRBJ1-2, with D uncertain. V lost 1 base, J lost 4 bases, and 16 bases lay in between. The length of the CDR3 is 16 residues. Germline CDR1 reads SEHNR; CDR2 reads FQNEAQ (reference sequence). CDR3 loop: CASSLELQVVSYGYTF. DNA of the CDR3: TGTGCCAGCAGCTTAGAACTCCAGGTTGTTAGCTATGGCTACACCTTC. Based on the CDR3 plus reference TRBV7-9 and TRBJ1-2, the full variable domain is DTGVSQNPRHKITKRGQNVTFRCDPISEHNRLYWYRQTLGQGPEFLTYFQNEAQLEKSRLLSDRFSAERPKGSFSTLEIQRTEQGDSAMYLCASSLELQVVSYGYTFGSGTRLTVV.

The gene calls are TRBV27 and TRBJ1-1; D is ambiguous. Germline V gene lookup returns CDR1 MNHEY and CDR2 SMNVEV (reference sequence). V was shortened by 2 bases and J by 5 bases, with 12 bases between the two germline ends. This CDR3 is built from 14 residues. CDR3 nucleotides: TGTGCCAGCAGTTTAGGGAGCGGGGTGACTGAAGCTTTCTTT. It specifies CASSLGSGVTEAFF.

This clone was seen only once. This chain connects TRBV20-1 to TRBJ2-7; D unresolved. The V gene's germline CDR1 is DFQATT and CDR2 SNEGSKA (reference sequence). The CDR3 has 11 amino acids. V lost 5 bases to trimming and J lost 5 bases, with 10 bases between them. CDR3 DNA: TGCAGTGCTGACGCGGTCCACGAGCAGTACTTC. This codes for CSADAVHEQYF.

The rearrangement uses TRBV28 and TRBJ2-7, with D tentatively TRBD1 (5 bases). V was pared by 4 bases and J by 4 bases, with 14 bases between. CDR1 and CDR2 (germline): MDHEN, SYDVKM. This CDR3 contains 14 residues. CDR3: CASSWGGNGYEQYF. In DNA form, the CDR3 reads TGTGCCAGCAGTTGGGGCGGCAACGGGTACGAGCAGTACTTC. Full variable domain (outside the CDR3, taken from reference TRBV28 and TRBJ2-7): DVKVTQSSRYLVKRTGEKVFLECVQDMDHENMFWYRQDPGLGLRLIYFSYDVKMKEKGDIPEGYSVSREKKERFSLILESASTNQTSMYLCASSWGGNGYEQYFGPGTRLTVT.

This clone was counted once. The genes are TRBV5-4 and TRBJ1-1; D unclear. Trimming pared 1 base from V and 6 bases from J, leaving 4 bases between. This CDR3 is 11 amino acids long. Germline loops: CDR1 SGHNT, CDR2 YYREEE (reference sequence). In DNA, the CDR3 is TGTGCCAGCAGCTTGTTCGCTGAAGCTTTCTTT. Protein product: CASSLFAEAFF. Looking up the rest from reference TRBV5-4 and TRBJ1-1 gives the full variable domain: ETGVTQSPTHLIKTRGQQVTLRCSSQSGHNTVSWYQQALGQGPQFIFQYYREEENGRGNFPPRFSGLQFPNYSSELNVNALELDDSALYLCASSLFAEAFFGQGTRLTVV.

The rearrangement uses TRBV4-3 and TRBJ2-7, with D perhaps matching TRBD1 (5 bases). The CDR3 has 14 amino acids. Per the germline V gene, CDR1 is LGHNA and CDR2 is YSLEER. Trimming stripped 0 bases from V and 8 bases from J, with 14 bases between. The CDR3 coding sequence is TGCGCCAGCAGCCAAGATTTTATTAAGGGGCAGCAGTACTTC. It translates to CASSQDFIKGQQYF.

This chain uses TRBV6-4 with TRBJ2-2; 10 nucleotides match TRBD2. The CDR3 has 15 amino acids. Germline values: CDR1 MRHNA, CDR2 SNTAGT. Trimming removed 2 bases from V and 6 bases from J; junction bases left unmatched: 3. The CDR3: CASSDPSGGPGELFF. CDR3 bases: TGTGCCAGCAGTGACCCTAGCGGGGGCCCCGGGGAGCTGTTTTTT.

The chain is built from TRBV19 and TRBJ2-7; maybe TRBD2 (5 bases). The CDR3 spans 15 residues. The germline gives CDR1 LNHDA, CDR2 SQIVND (reference sequence). Trimming cost V 3 bases and J 0 bases, with 12 bases left between them. CDR3 in amino acids: CASSMGRLNSYEQYF. CDR3 coding DNA: TGTGCCAGTAGTATGGGGAGACTGAACTCCTACGAGCAGTACTTC. Supplemented by reference TRBV19 and TRBJ2-7, the full variable domain reads DGGITQSPKYLFRKEGQNVTLSCEQNLNHDAMYWYRQDPGQGLRLIYYSQIVNDFQKGDIAEGYSVSREKKESFPLTVTSAQKNPTAFYLCASSMGRLNSYEQYFGPGTRLTVT.

This clone came up once. The chain is built from TRBV7-9 and TRBJ2-1, with 15 bases matching TRBD2. Germline CDR1 reads SEHNR; CDR2 reads FQNEAQ (reference sequence). The CDR3 extends over 18 amino acids. V lost 9 bases to trimming and J lost 5 bases; unmatched junction nucleotides: 14. CDR3 in amino acids: CASKGLAGGKSPDNEQFF. The CDR3 DNA sequence: TGTGCCAGTAAAGGACTAGCGGGGGGGAAATCCCCCGACAATGAGCAGTTCTTC.

The genes are TRBV5-6 and TRBJ2-2; D is possibly TRBD2 (5 bases). V was clipped by 1 base and J by 8 bases, with 9 bases between them. Germline CDR1 is SGHDT and CDR2 is YYEEEE. The CDR3 is 13 amino acids. CDR3 nucleotide sequence: TGTGCCAGCAGCTTGAACGGGAAAGGGGAGCTGTTTTTT. Translated, it gives CASSLNGKGELFF.

The V and J genes are TRBV11-1 and TRBJ2-3; weak D call: TRBD1 (5 bases). V gave up 5 bases and J gave up 0 bases, with 6 bases separating them. The length of the CDR3 is 13 residues. Germline V lookup: CDR1 SGHAT, CDR2 FQDESV (reference sequence). This CDR3 is CASSPGSTDTQYF. The CDR3 coding sequence is TGTGCCAGCAGCCCAGGGAGCACAGATACGCAGTATTTT.

The J gene is TRBJ2-7, the V gene TRBV10-3, with D uncertain. Deletions cut 4 bases from V and 0 bases from J, with 7 bases between. Germline V gene sequence: CDR1 ENHRY, CDR2 SYGVKD. There are 13 residues in the CDR3. The CDR3 coding sequence is TGTGCCATCAGTGGTGTCAGCTCCTACGAGCAGTACTTC. Protein sequence: CAISGVSSYEQYF.

V and J are TRBV27 and TRBJ2-3; D is perhaps TRBD1 (6 bases). The V gene lost 6 bases and the J gene lost 3 bases, with 16 bases spanning the gap. Germline V gene data show CDR1 as MNHEY and CDR2 as SMNVEV (reference sequence). CDR3 length: 15 amino acids. The CDR3 protein is CASSHQGRSTDTQYF. The CDR3 nucleotides are TGTGCCAGCAGCCACCAGGGGAGAAGTACAGATACGCAGTATTTT.

This clone was detected a few times. The genes are TRBV4-3 and TRBJ1-5; the match to TRBD1 covers 7 bases. The CDR3 consists of 15 residues. Germline V gene data show CDR1 as LGHNA and CDR2 as YSLEER. After removal of 1 base from V and 7 bases from J, the junction contained 7 bases not matched to a gene. The CDR3 protein is CASSQVQGSHQPQHF. The CDR3 DNA is TGCGCCAGCAGCCAAGTACAGGGGTCCCACCAGCCCCAGCATTTT.

The rearrangement joins TRBV9 to TRBJ2-3; TRBD2 matches 10 bases. The V gene end was trimmed by 0 bases and the J gene end by 6 bases; junction bases not matched to a gene: 7. Germline CDR1 reads SGDLS; CDR2 reads YYNGEE. This CDR3 has 16 amino acids. This CDR3 is CASSVGLAGVVDTQYF. CDR3 in DNA: TGTGCCAGCAGCGTAGGGCTAGCGGGGGTCGTTGATACGCAGTATTTT.

The genes are TRBV5-5 and TRBJ2-1, with D possibly TRBD1 on 7 matching bases. This CDR3 has 16 residues. V was cut by 4 bases and J by 4 bases, with 18 bases left in between. Germline-derived CDR1 and CDR2 are SGHKS and YYEKEE (reference sequence). CDR3 in amino acids: CASSLLFQGGYNEQFF. CDR3 DNA sequence: TGTGCCAGCAGCCTCCTTTTTCAGGGGGGATACAATGAGCAGTTCTTC.